The source of this T cell receptor (beta chain) is a study of T cell changes during pregnancy in multiple sclerosis. V dropped 4 bases and J dropped 2 bases, with 12 bases sitting between them. Per germline, CDR1 MNHEY and CDR2 SVGAGI. The CDR3 covers 15 residues. Profiling relied on immunoSEQ multiplex PCR, and the TCRdb table lists in-frame clones only, not all of them. The repertoire holds around 60,000 clones, with around 90% as singletons. The material was CD4+ T cells from peripheral blood mononuclear cells, obtained after pregnancy. The clonotype was recovered from a female donor in good health, enrolled as a control in a pregnancy study. V and J are TRBV6-5 and TRBJ1-5; possibly TRBD1 for D (5 bases). The CDR3 spells CASSSSPGGNQPQHF. The CDR3 bases are TGTGCCAGCAGTTCGTCCCCGGGGGGCAATCAGCCCCAGCATTTT.